These 26 T cell receptor beta chains originate from one sample sequenced in a study of shared clonotypes between healthy human individuals. Some clones are missing from TCRdb's copy, which holds only in-frame ones; the method was immunoSEQ multiplex PCR. The table lists some 1,100,000 clones, 75% to 85% of them singletons. Sequenced material: memory CD4+ T cells from PBMCs. Subset denoted: CD45RA-negative fraction. The receptors here all came from a man between 18 and 29 years old in good health. Some clones in this sample may be carry-over from other donors' samples.

The rearrangement links TRBV30 to TRBJ2-3; the match to TRBD1 covers 9 bases. After removal of 0 bases from V and 4 bases from J, the junction contained 11 bases not matched to a gene. Looked up from germline, CDR1 is GTSNPN and CDR2 is SVGIG (reference sequence). This CDR3 region has 17 residues. The chain's CDR3 is CAWSVLSGQGWADTQYF. The CDR3 DNA sequence: TGTGCCTGGAGTGTACTTAGCGGACAGGGGTGGGCAGATACGCAGTATTTT.

V is TRBV28 and J is TRBJ1-5, with D maybe TRBD1 (6 bases). Germline CDR1 and CDR2: MDHEN and SYDVKM. With 6 bases removed from V and 3 bases from J, the gap between germline ends came to 12 bases. This CDR3 spans 14 amino acids. In DNA, the CDR3 is TGTGCCAGCAGATCACAGGGTACCAATCAGCCCCAGCATTTT. Its translation is CASRSQGTNQPQHF.

The V call is TRBV7-8, the J call TRBJ2-7; unclear D gene. The CDR3 is 13 amino acids. Trimming cost V 4 bases and J 7 bases, with 14 bases left between them. Germline values: CDR1 SGHVS, CDR2 FQNEAQ. For the CDR3, the DNA is TGTGCCAGCAGCTCTGACGGCCTGGAAGAGCAGTACTTC. Protein: CASSSDGLEEQYF.

DNA for the CDR3: TGTGCCAGCAGTCCCCTCTTAGCGGGAGAGAAAGAGACCCAGTACTTC. It yields the protein CASSPLLAGEKETQYF. The rearrangement links TRBV27 to TRBJ2-5; 9 bases line up with TRBD2. V was clipped by 5 bases and J by 3 bases; unmatched bases: 10. Germline assignment: CDR1 MNHEY and CDR2 SMNVEV (reference sequence). This CDR3 contains 16 residues.

This sequence joins TRBV4-1 and TRBJ2-7; no clear D. The CDR3 contains 15 residues. Trimming pared 1 base from V and 3 bases from J, leaving 13 bases between. The germline V gene has CDR1 MGHRA and CDR2 YSYEKL. The CDR3 reads CASSQAPHDGYEQYF. The CDR3 DNA follows: TGCGCCAGCAGCCAAGCACCCCACGACGGCTACGAGCAGTACTTC.

This clone showed up just once. CDR3 DNA sequence: TGTGCAAGTCGCCGACCAGGGACCACCCTCGAGCAGTACTTC. Its protein is CASRRPGTTLEQYF. This chain uses TRBV12-2 with TRBJ2-7. TRBV12-2 is deemed a pseudogene. This CDR3 spans 14 amino acids.

The chain uses TRBV29-1 and TRBJ2-7; 7 positions match TRBD1. Germline assignment: CDR1 SQVTM and CDR2 ANQGSEA. CDR3 size: 14 residues. V gave up 4 bases and J gave up 1 base; unmatched junction bases: 7. CDR3 region: CSVARDSSSYEQYF. CDR3 nucleotide sequence: TGCAGCGTTGCCCGGGACAGCTCTTCCTACGAGCAGTACTTC.

V and J are TRBV5-6 and TRBJ1-5; D not resolved. V was cut by 4 bases and J by 9 bases, with 11 bases left in between. CDR1 SGHDT and CDR2 YYEEEE come from the germline V gene. There are 12 residues in the CDR3. The DNA for the CDR3 is TGTGCCAGCAGCCTGACGGCGGGGCCCCAGCATTTT. Its translation is CASSLTAGPQHF.

Comment on this clone: The same CDR3 is also encoded by other DNA sequences in this sample. This chain connects TRBV28 to TRBJ1-2; 9 bases are shared with TRBD1. CDR1 is MDHEN, CDR2 SYDVKM, per germline. This CDR3 spans 13 amino acids. With V trimmed by 5 bases and J by 4 bases, 2 bases remained unmatched. This CDR3 is CASSRGQGYGYTF. The CDR3 DNA reads as TGTGCCAGCAGTCGGGGACAGGGCTATGGCTACACCTTC.

This chain joins TRBV5-1 and TRBJ2-4, with D possibly TRBD1 on 6 matching bases. V gave up 0 bases and J gave up 0 bases, with 10 bases separating them. The CDR3 loop spans 16 amino acids. The germline V gene encodes CDR1 SGHRS and CDR2 YFSETQ. The CDR3 DNA sequence: TGCGCCAGCAGCTTGGTTGGGGGCGCAGCCAAAAACATTCAGTACTTC. It encodes CASSLVGGAAKNIQYF.

V is TRBV18 and J is TRBJ2-5, with D uncertain. The CDR3 spans 12 residues. V was clipped by 3 bases and J by 3 bases, with 5 bases between them. CDR1 and CDR2 (germline): KGHSH, LQKENI. The CDR3 nucleotides read TGTGCCAGCTCACCCTCCGAAGAGACCCAGTACTTC. Translated: CASSPSEETQYF.

In its sample, this clone was seen a few times. The rearrangement uses TRBV10-2 and TRBJ2-7, with 11 bases fitting TRBD2. CDR3 length: 14 residues. Germline V gives CDR1 WSHSY, CDR2 SAAADI. The trim removed 6 bases at V and 2 bases at J, leaving 3 bases unmatched. The CDR3 loop reads CASRKGLAAYEQYF. CDR3 bases: TGCGCCAGCAGGAAGGGACTAGCGGCCTACGAGCAGTACTTC.

This sequence joins TRBV5-1 and TRBJ2-7, with 9 nucleotides matching TRBD2. Losses at the gene ends were 0 bases for V and 5 bases for J; bases not matched to a gene: 9. Germline V CDR1 and CDR2: SGHRS, YFSETQ. The CDR3 sequence is 16 residues long. CDR3 in DNA: TGCGCCAGCAGCTTGGTAGGGGGTCTAGCGGGAAACGAGCAGTACTTC. This encodes CASSLVGGLAGNEQYF.

The chain recombines TRBV2 with TRBJ2-1; 7 positions match TRBD1. This CDR3 has 15 residues. The trim removed 7 bases at V and 3 bases at J, leaving 9 bases unmatched. Germline CDR1 and CDR2: SNHLY and FYNNEI. The CDR3 DNA is TGTGCCAGCACCCATGGGGACAGTATCTACAATGAGCAGTTCTTC. This translates into CASTHGDSIYNEQFF.

This clone was picked up one time. The chain links TRBV5-4 to TRBJ2-5; D is undetermined. Trimming cost V 4 bases and J 6 bases, with 7 bases left between them. CDR3 length: 11 residues. Germline V gene lookup returns CDR1 SGHNT and CDR2 YYREEE (reference sequence). CDR3 in amino acids: CASSTFQTQYF. In DNA, the CDR3 is TGTGCCAGCAGCACATTTCAGACCCAGTACTTC.

This clone has a single count. The gene calls are TRBV28 and TRBJ2-2; 10 positions agree with TRBD1. The CDR3 spans 16 residues. Germline V CDR1 and CDR2: MDHEN, SYDVKM. V was pared by 6 bases and J by 9 bases, with 13 bases of the junction left unmatched. The CDR3 sequence is CASSPSGQGSNWELFF. DNA for the CDR3: TGTGCCAGCAGCCCCTCGGGACAGGGGTCCAACTGGGAGCTGTTTTTT.

This clone was picked up many times. This rearrangement joins TRBV6-1 to TRBJ1-5; D gene uncertain. The germline gives CDR1 MNHNS, CDR2 SASEGT. This CDR3 has 14 residues. Trimming took 4 bases from V and 0 from J, leaving 7 bases between them. The CDR3, as DNA: TGTGCCAGCAGTGCATCGCATAGCAATCAGCCCCAGCATTTT. It codes for CASSASHSNQPQHF.

The rearrangement joins TRBV5-6 to TRBJ1-5, with D maybe TRBD1 (5 bases). This CDR3 has 16 amino acids. Trimming took 3 bases from V and 9 from J, leaving 22 bases between them. CDR1 and CDR2 (germline): SGHDT, YYEEEE. This CDR3 is CASSSYLIGAKGPQHF. In nucleotides, the CDR3 is TGTGCCAGCAGCTCCTACCTGATCGGGGCAAAAGGGCCCCAGCATTTT.

This clone was seen more than once but under ten times. Different DNA sequences within this sample yield the same CDR3. The rearrangement uses TRBV18 and TRBJ2-5; no clear D. Germline CDR1 KGHSH, CDR2 LQKENI. Between the trimmed V and J ends, which lost 3 bases and 5 bases, there was a span of 4 bases. This CDR3 has 11 amino acids. Written as DNA, the CDR3 is TGTGCCAGCTCACCGGGGGAGACCCAGTACTTC. Translation gives CASSPGETQYF.

The chain employs TRBV28 and TRBJ1-5; possibly TRBD1 for D (5 bases). This CDR3 has 16 amino acids. Trimming pared 5 bases from V and 1 base from J, leaving 15 bases between. Germline assignment: CDR1 MDHEN and CDR2 SYDVKM. CDR3 in amino acids: CASSLRVRLSNQPQHF. Written as DNA, the CDR3 is TGTGCCAGCAGTCTCAGGGTCCGGCTGAGCAATCAGCCCCAGCATTTT.

DNA of the CDR3: TGCGCCAGCAGCCAAGAAGCCAGGGGGTTTTCAGATACGCAGTATTTT. It translates to CASSQEARGFSDTQYF. The rearrangement links TRBV4-1 to TRBJ2-3, with 7 nucleotides matching TRBD1. The germline CDR1 and CDR2 sequences are MGHRA and YSYEKL. The CDR3 covers 16 residues. After removal of 0 bases from V and 4 bases from J, the junction contained 7 bases not matched to a gene.

There are many counts of this clone. This CDR3 is also generated by other DNA sequences in the sample. The V call is TRBV2, the J call TRBJ2-3, with TRBD2 identical over 10 bases. The CDR3 totals 15 residues. Germline CDR1 SNHLY, CDR2 FYNNEI. J lost 2 bases, V lost 4 bases, and 3 bases had no gene match. CDR3 residues: CASSGLAGVTDTQYF. The CDR3 coding sequence is TGTGCCAGCAGTGGCCTAGCGGGAGTCACAGATACGCAGTATTTT.

In DNA form, the CDR3 reads TGTGCCAGCAGTTCTAATCCAGCCGCAACTAATGAAAAACTGTTTTTT. It yields the protein CASSSNPAATNEKLFF. The chain links TRBV28 to TRBJ1-4; D unresolved. Trimming left V 4 bases short and J 0 bases short, with 12 bases between. The CDR3 runs to 16 residues. Germline V gene sequence: CDR1 MDHEN, CDR2 SYDVKM. The variable domain in full, with the rest retrieved from reference TRBV28 and TRBJ1-4, is DVKVTQSSRYLVKRTGEKVFLECVQDMDHENMFWYRQDPGLGLRLIYFSYDVKMKEKGDIPEGYSVSREKKERFSLILESASTNQTSMYLCASSSNPAATNEKLFFGSGTQLSVL.

The chain links TRBV10-2 to TRBJ2-2, with 12 bases aligning to TRBD2. V dropped 7 bases and J dropped 1; count of bases not matched to a gene: 7. The germline V gene has CDR1 WSHSY and CDR2 SAAADI. This CDR3 is built from 17 residues. The CDR3: CASNRQGLAGNTGELFF. CDR3 DNA: TGCGCCAGCAACCGACAGGGACTAGCGGGGAACACCGGGGAGCTGTTTTTT.

The chain uses TRBV19 and TRBJ1-5, with D possibly TRBD1 on 5 matching bases. V shed 5 bases and J shed 4 bases, with 15 bases lying between them. The CDR3 runs to 15 residues. Germline V gene lookup returns CDR1 LNHDA and CDR2 SQIVND (reference sequence). The CDR3 loop reads CASSVSRVGNQPQHF. As DNA, the CDR3 is TGTGCCAGTAGTGTATCCAGGGTAGGAAATCAGCCCCAGCATTTT. The full variable domain, rest sourced from reference TRBV19 and TRBJ1-5, is DGGITQSPKYLFRKEGQNVTLSCEQNLNHDAMYWYRQDPGQGLRLIYYSQIVNDFQKGDIAEGYSVSREKKESFPLTVTSAQKNPTAFYLCASSVSRVGNQPQHFGDGTRLSIL.

This clone has a single count. The rearrangement links TRBV27 to TRBJ2-1; D not certain. The CDR3 consists of 14 residues. V gave up 6 bases and J gave up 9 bases, with 18 bases separating them. CDR1 and CDR2 (germline): MNHEY, SMNVEV (reference sequence). The CDR3 DNA follows: TGTGCCAGCAGCTTAGTAGGTCCTTTAAGTGAGCAGTTCTTC. This sequence encodes CASSLVGPLSEQFF.